The T cell receptor (beta chain) described here comes from a study of T cell repertoires in cytomegalovirus infection (dated by TCRdb to between 2019 and 2020). Describing the broader study: Recently identified HLA-C-restricted CMV epitopes, whose presentation resists viral immunomodulation, were targeted by peptide stimulations together with well-studied HLA-B-restricted epitopes. Because public TCR beta signatures pointed to carriage of CMV infection together with the matching HLA type, the HLA type of each donor mattered for the analysis. The paper's findings and limits, for the study overall: Cumulative frequency of public TCR beta family members discriminated carriers of CMV infection plus the relevant HLA type in this cohort and an independent approximately 370-donor cohort. The ex vivo response was dominated by HLA-C-restricted CMV-specific TCR beta clonotypes, which also provided the single most frequent clonotype in two of eight donors.

The reads were generated on an Illumina HiSeq 1500. TCRdb applied fastp at Q25 and MiXCR to the public reads, then kept only in-frame beta chains. Each CDR3 protein gets just one entry, which takes the most common genes and DNA from the rows behind it. Across this sample there are about 830,000 distinct CDR3 sequences, with 32% seen only once. Around 12% of the sample comes from the top ten. Trimming leaves V shorter by 2 bases and J shorter by 10 bases, with the junction holding 2 bases beyond the gene matches. The germline V gene provides CDR1 MNHEY and CDR2 SVGAGI. Counted from cysteine to phenylalanine, this CDR3 has 13 amino acids. Just CDR3 DNA is preserved here, 39 bases in frame from base 1. The treatment or condition label on this specimen signifies: in vitro stimulation with specific CMV peptide epitopes to enrich CMV-specific T cells. This clonotype was recorded a few times. Its antigen remains undetermined. No base quality values were provided; no much bigger clone lies one nucleotide off.

Sequenced material: cultured CD8+ T cells from PBMCs, taken from culture after CMV antigen stimulation. The V and J segments used are TRBV6-5 and TRBJ1-4; 9 bases in the middle match TRBD1. The sequence came from a human donor in good health (CMV status not recorded). Some clones in this sample may be carry-over from other donors' samples. At the DNA level, the sequence is TGTGCCAGCAGTTACGCGACAGGGGGAAAACTGTTTTTT. It translates to CASSYATGGKLFF.